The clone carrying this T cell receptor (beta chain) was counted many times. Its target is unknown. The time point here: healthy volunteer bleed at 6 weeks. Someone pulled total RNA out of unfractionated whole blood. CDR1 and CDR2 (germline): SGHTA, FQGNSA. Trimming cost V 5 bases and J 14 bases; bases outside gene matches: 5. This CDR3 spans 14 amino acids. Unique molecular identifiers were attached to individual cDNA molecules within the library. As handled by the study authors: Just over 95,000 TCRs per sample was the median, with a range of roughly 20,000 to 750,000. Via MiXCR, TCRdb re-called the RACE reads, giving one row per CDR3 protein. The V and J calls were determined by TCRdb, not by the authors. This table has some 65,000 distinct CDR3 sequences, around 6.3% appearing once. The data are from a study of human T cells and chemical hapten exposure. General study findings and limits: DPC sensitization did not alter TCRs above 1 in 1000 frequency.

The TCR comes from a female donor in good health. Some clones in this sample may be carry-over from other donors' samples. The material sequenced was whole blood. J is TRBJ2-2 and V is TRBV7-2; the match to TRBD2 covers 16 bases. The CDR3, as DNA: TGTGCCAGCAGCCGAGGGACTAGCGGGAGGGTACTGTTTTTT. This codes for CASSRGTSGRVLFF.